This TCR beta chain comes out of a study of glioma-infiltrating T cells (dated by TCRdb to about 2016). Background for the entire study: The low-grade gliomas were WHO grade II oligodendrogliomas or astrocytomas, while the glioblastomas were WHO grade IV tumors sampled at initial diagnosis rather than at recurrent diagnosis. TCR alpha- and beta-chain repertoires were sequenced from glioma tissue, non-neoplastic brain tissue and matched peripheral blood mononuclear cells. To measure divergence between tissue and blood T-cell populations, each tissue-infiltrating repertoire was compared with the peripheral blood repertoire of the same patient. Sequencing coverage of roughly 4- to 11-fold of 900,000 to 1,000,000 peripheral T cells was targeted for blood libraries. Before surgery, glioma patients were given dexamethasone for six or fewer days. Three low-grade glioma patients, several primary glioblastoma patients, and three non-glioma patients who contributed non-neoplastic brain tissue made up the paired cohort.

The iRepertoire nested amplicon-rescue multiplex PCR (arm-PCR) platform was used to amplify TCR alpha and beta CDR3 regions from RNA. The input for one-step reverse transcription and amplification was roughly 85-400 ng of tissue mRNA or PBMC total RNA. Following bead purification, Illumina adapters were added by a secondary multiplex PCR, and the libraries were gel-purified between 200 and 400 bp. Demultiplexing relied on internal 6-nucleotide barcodes carried by the libraries. Sequencing of libraries was performed on an Illumina MiSeq with 2x220 or 2x250 nucleotide paired-end reads. The original methods were these. Paired reads were merged using FLASH 1.2.11 and were aligned to the GRCh37 human genome using BWA-MEM, after which TRA and TRB reads were extracted. An IMGT-derived reference of cassette sequences and CDR3 motifs, with pseudogenes included, was used for V and J assignment. Reads were translated in three frames, and productive CDR3s were defined by a C…FGXG motif without stop codons. Unique combinations of V-J cassette pair and CDR3 amino acid sequence were defined as clonotypes. Reads were filtered by Hamming distance, thresholded by each sample's sequence error rate in mapped regions. Using fastp trimming at Q25 and MiXCR clonotype assembly, TCRdb reanalyzed the public sequencing data and kept in-frame beta chains. One record per CDR3 amino acid sequence lists the most common genes and DNA. The V and J calls shown here were made by TCRdb, not taken from the authors' results. The sample contains around 390,000 distinct CDR3 sequences, 35% to 45% of them found a single time. Of the sample, more than 10% is held by the ten largest clones.

Immediately after resection, surgical brain or tumor specimens were cryofrozen in liquid nitrogen, and peripheral blood cells were collected at the same time. Overall study outcomes, separate from this receptor: Patients with low tissue-blood divergence were marked by a signature set of shared blood CDR3 motifs, and that set was depleted in highly divergent patients. Very few CDR3 sequences were found to be shared between tissue and blood, and this scarcity was attributed to high CDR3 diversity and limited sampling. Small numbers underpinned the group comparisons: 8 or 9 glioblastoma patients, three low-grade glioma patients and three non-neoplastic patients. VJ-independent divergence between tissue and blood was found to be below expectation in non-neoplastic patients but above expectation in all gliomas, particularly low-grade gliomas.

Via the germline V gene (reference sequence), CDR1 is LNHNV and CDR2 YYDKDF. The junction carries 15 bases between V and J, which are trimmed by 5 bases and 0 bases respectively. The CDR3 runs 16 residues from the cysteine to the phenylalanine. The only DNA kept is the CDR3, 48 bases in frame from the first base. Ten or more counts support this clonotype. It has no known antigen specificity. Base qualities were left out, and no much larger clone turns up one base away. This receptor was taken from a human donor with low-grade glioma or glioblastoma, undergoing nonglioma brain surgery, or in good health (not recorded which). The sample was glioma tissue, nonneoplastic brain tissue, or PBMCs (not recorded which). The chain was built from TRBV15 and TRBJ2-3; TRBD2 is a weak D gene call, 6 bases matching. The CDR3 region: CATSPGGTTSTDTQYF. The DNA sequence follows: TGTGCCACCAGCCCTGGCGGGACCACTAGCACAGATACGCAGTATTTT.